This T cell receptor beta chain was identified during a study of blood T cell repertoires in COVID-19. Study background: Sites across the United States, Italy and Spain contributed samples from acute and convalescent COVID-19. T cells, B-cell-depleted T cells, or PBMCs supplied cDNA or gDNA.

Trimming stripped 6 bases from V and 2 bases from J, with 14 bases between. CDR3 length equals 16 residues. Germline lookup yields CDR1 LGHNA and CDR2 YNFKEQ. How the authors handled the data: Scientists estimated how many nucleated cells there were by amplifying reference gene primers. Clones were sequenced by immunoSEQ multiplex PCR, and TCRdb holds only the in-frame ones, with some missing. V and J calls plus clone size are reproduced from that table; the DNA served to infer D and trimming. The sample has fewer than 120,000 clones, approximately 70% seen once. This clone has a single count. The source is an older woman with acute or convalescent COVID-19. The chain joins TRBV4-2 to TRBJ1-6; tentatively, D is TRBD1 (5 bases). What was sequenced was peripheral blood. The CDR3 nucleotides read TGTGCCAGCAGGCGCATCGGGGGTCCCTATAATTCACCCCTCCACTTT. Its protein is CASRRIGGPYNSPLHF.